This T cell receptor (beta chain) was sequenced in a study of cytomegalovirus exposure and HLA in healthy donors. The PCR had 60 Vbeta and 13 Jbeta primers. Method: immunoSEQ multiplex PCR; TCRdb's copy keeps in-frame clones and lacks some. Among 150,000 to 200,000 clones listed, about 80% were seen once. The CDR3 runs to 15 residues. With 7 bases removed from V and 2 bases from J, the gap between germline ends came to 17 bases. Germline values: CDR1 MDHEN, CDR2 SYDVKM. The sequence came from a woman in her twenties or thirties in good health and CMV-seronegative. V usage is TRBV28 and J usage is TRBJ1-2; D is undetermined. The source material was PBMCs. This CDR3 is CASTDRPGGNYGYTF. The CDR3, as DNA: TGTGCCAGCACCGATAGACCAGGTGGGAACTATGGCTACACCTTC.